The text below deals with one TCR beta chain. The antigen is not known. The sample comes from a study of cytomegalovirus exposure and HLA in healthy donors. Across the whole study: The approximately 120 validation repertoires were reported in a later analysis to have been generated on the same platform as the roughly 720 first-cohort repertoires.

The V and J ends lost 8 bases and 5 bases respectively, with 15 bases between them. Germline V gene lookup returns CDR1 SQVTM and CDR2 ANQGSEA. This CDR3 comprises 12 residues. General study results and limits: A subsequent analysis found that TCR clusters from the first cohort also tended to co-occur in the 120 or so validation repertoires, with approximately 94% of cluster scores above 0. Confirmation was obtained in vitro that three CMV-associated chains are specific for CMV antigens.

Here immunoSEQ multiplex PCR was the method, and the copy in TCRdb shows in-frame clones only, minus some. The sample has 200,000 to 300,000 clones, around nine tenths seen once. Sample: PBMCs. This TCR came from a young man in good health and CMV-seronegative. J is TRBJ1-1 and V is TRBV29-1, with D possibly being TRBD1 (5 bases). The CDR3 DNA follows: TGCAGCTTCCGTGTGGGGGGGACTGAAGCTTTCTTT. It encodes CSFRVGGTEAFF. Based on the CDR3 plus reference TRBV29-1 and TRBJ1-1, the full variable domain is SAVISQKPSRDICQRGTSLTIQCQVDSQVTMMFWYRQQPGQSLTLIATANQGSEATYESGFVIDKFPISRPNLTFSTLTVSNMSPEDSSIYLCSFRVGGTEAFFGQGTRLTVV.